Listed below are T cell receptor beta chains from one sample, sequenced in a study of human T cells and chemical hapten exposure. TCRdb passed the RACE reads through MiXCR, listing each CDR3 protein once. The sample lists tens of thousands of distinct CDR3 sequences; 8.5% to 9.5% were seen once. The sample consisted of whole blood, taken in connection with sensitization to the hapten diphenylcyclopropenone (DPC). The receptor set was obtained from a man aged 25-40 years with alopecia areata. Some clones in this sample may be carry-over from other donors' samples. CDR3s include the opening cysteine and the closing phenylalanine or tryptophan. The order of the fields is clone size, D gene, V gene, J gene, CDR3 DNA, CDR3 protein. A D gene is named only where the DNA matches it firmly. Only part of the rows carry a size: once, few, many, or a class if the clone is expanded.

abundance: many; d_gene: TRBD1; v_gene: TRBV5-1; j_gene: TRBJ1-1; CDR3nt: TGCGCCAGCAGCTCCCACGACAGGGCTTTAAAGGGTGAAGCTTTCTTT; CDR3aa: CASSSHDRALKGEAFF
abundance: many; d_gene: .; v_gene: TRBV20-1; j_gene: TRBJ1-4; CDR3nt: TGCAGTGCGGGTGGACCTCCAACTAATGAAAAACTGTTTTTT; CDR3aa: CSAGGPPTNEKLFF
abundance: many; d_gene: TRBD2; v_gene: TRBV29-1; j_gene: TRBJ2-7; CDR3nt: TGCAGCGTTGGGGGCGCTAGCGGGAGTCTCAACGAGCAGTACTTC; CDR3aa: CSVGGASGSLNEQYF
abundance: few; d_gene: TRBD1; v_gene: TRBV6-2/TRBV6-3; j_gene: TRBJ2-5; CDR3nt: TGTGCCAGCAGTTCCAGGGACAGGTTGGAGACCCAGTACTTC; CDR3aa: CASSSRDRLETQYF
abundance: .; d_gene: .; v_gene: TRBV29-1; j_gene: TRBJ2-6; CDR3nt: TGCAGCGCCTACCGGGCTGGGGCCAACGTCCTGACTTTC; CDR3aa: CSAYRAGANVLTF
abundance: few; d_gene: .; v_gene: TRBV4-1; j_gene: TRBJ2-2; CDR3nt: TGCGCCAGCAGCCAGCACAAAACGGGAGCTAACACCGGGGAGCTGTTTTTT; CDR3aa: CASSQHKTGANTGELFF
abundance: few; d_gene: TRBD1; v_gene: TRBV6-1; j_gene: TRBJ2-3; CDR3nt: TGTGCCAGCACCGGGACAGGGTTCACAGATACGCAGTATTTT; CDR3aa: CASTGTGFTDTQYF
abundance: many; d_gene: .; v_gene: TRBV20-1; j_gene: TRBJ2-3; CDR3nt: TGCATTCCCCAAGTCGTGGGGACAGATACGCAGTATTTT; CDR3aa: CIPQVVGTDTQYF
abundance: many; d_gene: .; v_gene: TRBV10-1; j_gene: TRBJ1-3; CDR3nt: TGCGCCAGCAGTGATATGGGAACTGGAAACACCATATATTTT; CDR3aa: CASSDMGTGNTIYF
abundance: many; d_gene: .; v_gene: TRBV18; j_gene: TRBJ2-5; CDR3nt: TGTGCCAGCTCACCACCGGGTGGACACGGAGAGACCCAGTACTTC; CDR3aa: CASSPPGGHGETQYF
abundance: .; d_gene: .; v_gene: TRBV28; j_gene: TRBJ2-7; CDR3nt: TGTGCCAGCAGTTTATACAGGGATTTAATCGAGCAGTACTTC; CDR3aa: CASSLYRDLIEQYF